Here is one T cell receptor beta chain with its context. Using immunoSEQ multiplex PCR, the repertoire was profiled, and TCRdb retains in-frame clones only, with some absent. The profile shows approximately 300,000 clones, 65% to 90% of them singletons. V lost 4 bases, J lost 4 bases, and 14 bases lay in between. The germline CDR1 and CDR2 sequences are SGHRS and YFSETQ. The CDR3 extends over 14 amino acids. The source of the sample is a study of blood T cell repertoires in COVID-19. This clonotype was obtained from a woman between 18 and 29 years old who had recovered from COVID-19. Sequenced input: PBMCs or T cells enriched from blood (not recorded which). The chain recombines TRBV5-1 with TRBJ1-1, with D perhaps TRBD1 (6 bases). CDR3 sequence: CASSNSGAGTEAFF. Here the CDR3 DNA reads TGCGCCAGCAGCAACTCAGGGGCCGGCACTGAAGCTTTCTTT.